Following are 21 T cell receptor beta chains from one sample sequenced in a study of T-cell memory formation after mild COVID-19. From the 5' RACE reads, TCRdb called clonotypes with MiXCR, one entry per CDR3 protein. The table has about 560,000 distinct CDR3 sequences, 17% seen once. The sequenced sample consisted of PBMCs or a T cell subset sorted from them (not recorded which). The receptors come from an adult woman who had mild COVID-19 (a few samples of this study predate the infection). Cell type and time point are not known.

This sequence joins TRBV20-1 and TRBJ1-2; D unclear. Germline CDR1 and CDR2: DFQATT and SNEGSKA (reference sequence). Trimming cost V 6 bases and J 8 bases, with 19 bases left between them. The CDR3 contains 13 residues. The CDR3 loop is CSARLPMTSGYTF. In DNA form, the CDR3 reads TGCAGTGCGCGACTCCCTATGACTTCGGGCTACACCTTC.

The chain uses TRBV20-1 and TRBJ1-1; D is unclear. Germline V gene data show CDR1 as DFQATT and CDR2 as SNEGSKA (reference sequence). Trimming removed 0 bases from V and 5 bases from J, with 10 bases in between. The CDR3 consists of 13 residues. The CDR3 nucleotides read TGCAGTGCTAGAGATCGCGGGGTAACTGAAGCTTTCTTT. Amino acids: CSARDRGVTEAFF.

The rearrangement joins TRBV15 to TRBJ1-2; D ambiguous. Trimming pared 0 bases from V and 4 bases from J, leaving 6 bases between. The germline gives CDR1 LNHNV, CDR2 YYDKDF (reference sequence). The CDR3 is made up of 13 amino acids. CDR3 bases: TGTGCCACCAGCAGAGAGGTGGGCTATGGCTACACCTTC. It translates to CATSREVGYGYTF.

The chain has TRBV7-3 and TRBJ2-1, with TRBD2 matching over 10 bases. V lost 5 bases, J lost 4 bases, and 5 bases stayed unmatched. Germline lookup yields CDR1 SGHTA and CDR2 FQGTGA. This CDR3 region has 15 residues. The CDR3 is CASSETSGEYNEQFF. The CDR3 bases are TGTGCCAGCAGCGAAACTAGCGGGGAGTACAATGAGCAGTTCTTC.

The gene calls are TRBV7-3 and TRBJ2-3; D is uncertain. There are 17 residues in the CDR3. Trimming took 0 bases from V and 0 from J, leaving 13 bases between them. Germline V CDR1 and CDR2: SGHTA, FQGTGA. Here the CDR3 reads CASSLTRNSASTDTQYF. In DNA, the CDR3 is TGTGCCAGCAGCTTAACCCGTAACAGCGCCAGCACAGATACGCAGTATTTT.

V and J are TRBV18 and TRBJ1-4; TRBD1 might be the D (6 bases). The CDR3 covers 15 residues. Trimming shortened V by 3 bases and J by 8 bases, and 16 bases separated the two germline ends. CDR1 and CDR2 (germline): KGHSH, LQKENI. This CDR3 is CASSPGGGRPEKLFF. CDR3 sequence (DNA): TGTGCCAGCTCACCGGGCGGGGGCCGACCGGAAAAACTGTTTTTT.

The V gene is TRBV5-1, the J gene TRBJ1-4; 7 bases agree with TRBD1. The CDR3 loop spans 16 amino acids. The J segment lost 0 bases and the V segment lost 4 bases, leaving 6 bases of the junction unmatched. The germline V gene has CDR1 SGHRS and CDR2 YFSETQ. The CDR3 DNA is TGCGCCAGCAGCAGAAGACAGGGCTCAACTAATGAAAAACTGTTTTTT. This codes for CASSRRQGSTNEKLFF.

DNA of the CDR3: TGTGCCAGCAGCCAAGTGGACAGACCGTCTTATGGCTACACCTTC. As protein: CASSQVDRPSYGYTF. The genes are TRBV3-1 and TRBJ1-2; maybe TRBD1 (6 bases). Germline-derived CDR1 and CDR2 are LGHDT and YNNKEL (reference sequence). Trimming shortened V by 1 base and J by 5 bases, and 14 bases separated the two germline ends. The CDR3 spans 15 residues.

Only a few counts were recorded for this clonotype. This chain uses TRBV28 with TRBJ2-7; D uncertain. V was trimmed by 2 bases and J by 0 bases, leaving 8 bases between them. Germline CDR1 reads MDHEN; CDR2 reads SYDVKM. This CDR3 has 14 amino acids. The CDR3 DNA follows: TGTGCCAGCAGTTTACTCGAGAACTCCTACGAGCAGTACTTC. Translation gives CASSLLENSYEQYF.

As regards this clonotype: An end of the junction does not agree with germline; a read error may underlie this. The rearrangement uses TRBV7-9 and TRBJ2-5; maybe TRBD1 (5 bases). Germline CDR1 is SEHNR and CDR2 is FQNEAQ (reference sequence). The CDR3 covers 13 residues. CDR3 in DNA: TGTGCCAGCAGGTTAGAAGGGGAAGAGACCCAGTACTTC. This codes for CASRLEGEETQYF.

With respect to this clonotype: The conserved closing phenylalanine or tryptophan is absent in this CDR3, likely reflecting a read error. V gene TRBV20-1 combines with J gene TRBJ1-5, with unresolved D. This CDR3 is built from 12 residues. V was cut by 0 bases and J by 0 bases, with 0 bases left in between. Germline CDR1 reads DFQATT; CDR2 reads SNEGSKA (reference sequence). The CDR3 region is CSARDSNQPQHS. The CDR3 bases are TGCAGTGCTAGAGATAGCAATCAGCCCCAGCATTCT.

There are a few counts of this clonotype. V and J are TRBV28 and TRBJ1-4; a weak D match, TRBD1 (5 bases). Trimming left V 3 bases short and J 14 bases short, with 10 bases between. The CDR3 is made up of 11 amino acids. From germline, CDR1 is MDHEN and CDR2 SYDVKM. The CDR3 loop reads CASSFGGTLFF. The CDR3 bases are TGTGCCAGCAGTTTTGGTGGGACGCTGTTTTTT.

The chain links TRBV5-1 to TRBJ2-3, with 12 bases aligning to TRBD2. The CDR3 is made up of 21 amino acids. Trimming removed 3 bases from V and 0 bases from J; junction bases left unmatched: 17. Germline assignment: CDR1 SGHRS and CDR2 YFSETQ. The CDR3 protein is CASSSGQPGLAGSASTDTQYF. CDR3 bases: TGCGCCAGCAGCTCGGGACAACCCGGACTAGCGGGGTCGGCTAGCACAGATACGCAGTATTTT.

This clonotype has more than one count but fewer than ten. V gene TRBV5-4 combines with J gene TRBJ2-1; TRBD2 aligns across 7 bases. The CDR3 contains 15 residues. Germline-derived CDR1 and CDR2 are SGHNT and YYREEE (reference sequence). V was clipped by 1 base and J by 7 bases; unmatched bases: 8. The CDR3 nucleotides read TGTGCCAGCAGCTTGATCTGGGAGGGCCATAATGAGCAGTTCTTC. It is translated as CASSLIWEGHNEQFF.

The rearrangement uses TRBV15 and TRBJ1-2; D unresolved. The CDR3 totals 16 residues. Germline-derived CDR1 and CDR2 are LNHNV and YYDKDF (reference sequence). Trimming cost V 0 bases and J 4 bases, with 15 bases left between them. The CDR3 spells CATSRDMGRIPYGYTF. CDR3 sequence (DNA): TGTGCCACCAGCAGAGATATGGGCAGGATCCCCTATGGCTACACCTTC. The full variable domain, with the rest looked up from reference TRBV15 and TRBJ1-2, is DAMVIQNPRYQVTQFGKPVTLSCSQTLNHNVMYWYQQKSSQAPKLLFHYYDKDFNNEADTPDNFQSRRPNTSFCFLDIRSPGLGDTAMYLCATSRDMGRIPYGYTFGSGTRLTVV.

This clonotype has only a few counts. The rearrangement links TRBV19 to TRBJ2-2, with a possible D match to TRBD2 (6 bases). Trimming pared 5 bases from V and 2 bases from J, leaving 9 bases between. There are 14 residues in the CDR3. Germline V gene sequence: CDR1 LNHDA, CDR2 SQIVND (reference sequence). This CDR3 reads CASSVAGNTGELFF. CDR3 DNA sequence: TGTGCCAGTAGTGTTGCGGGAAACACCGGGGAGCTGTTTTTT.

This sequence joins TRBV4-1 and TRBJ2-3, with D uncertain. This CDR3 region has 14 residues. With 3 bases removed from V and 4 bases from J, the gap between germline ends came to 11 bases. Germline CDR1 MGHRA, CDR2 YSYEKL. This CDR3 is CASSHPFVSDTQYF. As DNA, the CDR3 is TGCGCCAGCAGCCATCCCTTCGTTTCAGATACGCAGTATTTT.

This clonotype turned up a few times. The CDR3 nucleotides read TGTGCCAGCAGTAACGACAGGGCGAACACCGGGGAGCTGTTTTTT. Translation: CASSNDRANTGELFF. The J gene is TRBJ2-2, the V gene TRBV6-5, with 7 positions matching TRBD1. J gave up 0 bases and V 5 bases, and 3 bases lay outside the gene matches. Germline V lookup: CDR1 MNHEY, CDR2 SVGAGI. This CDR3 region has 15 residues.

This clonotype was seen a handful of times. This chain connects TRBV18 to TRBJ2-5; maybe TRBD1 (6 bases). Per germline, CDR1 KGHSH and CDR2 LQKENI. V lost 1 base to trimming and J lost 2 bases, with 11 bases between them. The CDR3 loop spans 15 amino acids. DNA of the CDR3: TGTGCCAGCTCACCACTGGGGGCCAAACAAGAGACCCAGTACTTC. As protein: CASSPLGAKQETQYF.

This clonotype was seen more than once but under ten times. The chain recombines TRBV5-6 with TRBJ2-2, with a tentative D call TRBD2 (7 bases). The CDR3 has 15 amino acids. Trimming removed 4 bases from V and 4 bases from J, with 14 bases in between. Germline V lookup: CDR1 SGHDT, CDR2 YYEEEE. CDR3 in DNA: TGTGCCAGCAGCCTCCGGGGGGCCGGCACCGGGGAGCTGTTTTTT. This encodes CASSLRGAGTGELFF.

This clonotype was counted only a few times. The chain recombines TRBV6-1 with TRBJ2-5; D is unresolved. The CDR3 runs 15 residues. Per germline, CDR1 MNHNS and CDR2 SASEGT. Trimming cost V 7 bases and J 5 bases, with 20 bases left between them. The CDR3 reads CASKVYRQTEETQYF. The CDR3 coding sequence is TGTGCCAGCAAAGTTTACCGGCAGACTGAGGAGACCCAGTACTTC.